This passage covers 25 T cell receptor beta chains from one sample sequenced in a study of PD-1 blockade in mismatch repair-deficient tumors. Generated by immunoSEQ multiplex PCR, the TCRdb table keeps only in-frame clones and is missing some. Among some 70,000 clones listed, 78% were seen once. The source was peripheral blood, collected 2 weeks after starting pembrolizumab. All receptors come from an adult with mismatch repair-deficient cancer.

This chain links TRBV5-1 with TRBJ2-2, with 10 bases aligning to TRBD1. Trimming at V came to 2 bases and at J to 7 bases, leaving 5 bases not matched to a gene. This CDR3 spans 15 amino acids. The V gene's germline CDR1 is SGHRS and CDR2 YFSETQ. In nucleotides, the CDR3 is TGCGCCAGCAGCTTAGAGACAGGGGGCAACGGGGAGCTGTTTTTT. Translated: CASSLETGGNGELFF.

The chain joins TRBV12-5 to TRBJ2-2; D unclear. CDR3 length: 13 amino acids. The ends were cut back, 5 bases at V and 3 bases at J, with 7 bases in the middle. CDR1 and CDR2 (germline): LGHNT, FRNRAP. CDR3 in DNA: TGTGCTAGTGGTCAGGAGTACACCGGGGAGCTGTTTTTT. Translated, it gives CASGQEYTGELFF. The variable domain in full, with the rest retrieved from reference TRBV12-5 and TRBJ2-2, is DARVTQTPRHKVTEMGQEVTMRCQPILGHNTVFWYRQTMMQGLELLAYFRNRAPLDDSGMPKDRFSAEMPDATLATLKIQPSEPRDSAVYFCASGQEYTGELFFGEGSRLTVL.

This chain uses TRBV29-1 with TRBJ1-2, with 7 positions matching TRBD1. V trimming: 6 bases; J trimming: 3 bases; junction bases outside the gene matches: 7. The germline CDR1 and CDR2 sequences are SQVTM and ANQGSEA. The CDR3 totals 13 residues. CDR3 sequence: CSVSQGVDYGYTF. The CDR3 coding sequence is TGCAGCGTGTCCCAGGGGGTGGACTATGGCTACACCTTC. Looking up the rest from reference TRBV29-1 and TRBJ1-2 gives the full variable domain: SAVISQKPSRDICQRGTSLTIQCQVDSQVTMMFWYRQQPGQSLTLIATANQGSEATYESGFVIDKFPISRPNLTFSTLTVSNMSPEDSSIYLCSVSQGVDYGYTFGSGTRLTVV.

The V and J genes are TRBV6-6 and TRBJ2-3; 9 nucleotides match TRBD1. The CDR3 runs to 15 residues. Germline-derived CDR1 and CDR2 are MNHNY and SVGAGI (reference sequence). V dropped 5 bases and J dropped 2; count of bases not matched to a gene: 5. The CDR3 DNA sequence: TGTGCCAGCAGTCACAGGGGGCGCTTCACAGATACGCAGTATTTT. This gives the protein CASSHRGRFTDTQYF.

The V call is TRBV7-2, the J call TRBJ1-4; maybe TRBD1 (5 bases). Germline-derived CDR1 and CDR2 are SGHTA and FQGNSA. Trimming removed 1 base from V and 8 bases from J, with 14 bases in between. This CDR3 has 15 residues. The CDR3 region has the DNA TGTGCCAGCAGCTTAGGGGACGGCCGCGGGGAAAAACTGTTTTTT. This gives the protein CASSLGDGRGEKLFF.

This chain links TRBV7-9 with TRBJ1-1; 7 nucleotides line up with TRBD1. The CDR3 spans 15 residues. Trimming at V came to 0 bases and at J to 4 bases, leaving 5 bases not matched to a gene. CDR1 and CDR2 from the germline V gene are SEHNR and FQNEAQ (reference sequence). This chain's CDR3 is CASSLASTGITEAFF. For the CDR3, the DNA is TGTGCCAGCAGCTTAGCATCGACAGGGATCACTGAAGCTTTCTTT.

The rearrangement uses TRBV15 and TRBJ2-5; 12 bases match TRBD2. The junction had 1 base not matched to a gene; V was cut back by 3 bases and J by 5 bases. The CDR3 has 14 residues. Germline values: CDR1 LNHNV, CDR2 YYDKDF (reference sequence). The CDR3 DNA reads as TGTGCCACCAGCAGGGGACTAGCGGGTGAGACCCAGTACTTC. Translated: CATSRGLAGETQYF.

This clone was observed a single time. The V and J genes are TRBV6-6 and TRBJ1-4, with D perhaps matching TRBD1 (5 bases). Germline CDR1 is MNHNY and CDR2 is SVGAGI (reference sequence). The length of the CDR3 is 11 residues. V was shortened by 6 bases and J by 14 bases, with 13 bases between the two germline ends. The CDR3 reads CASSTGTVLFF. CDR3 DNA sequence: TGTGCCAGCAGCACCGGGACCGTGCTGTTTTTT.

The rearrangement links TRBV10-1 to TRBJ2-7; 14 bases match TRBD2. Germline CDR1 is WNHNN and CDR2 is SYGVQD (reference sequence). This CDR3 contains 15 residues. The ends lost 4 bases at V and 7 bases at J; junction bases unmatched: 6. The CDR3 loop is CASSGGTSGRLEQYF. The CDR3 DNA reads TGCGCCAGCAGTGGTGGGACTAGCGGGAGACTGGAGCAGTACTTC.

The genes are TRBV5-5 and TRBJ2-7; D ambiguous. The CDR3 spans 14 residues. V gave up 1 base and J gave up 0 bases, with 8 bases separating them. The germline V gene encodes CDR1 SGHKS and CDR2 YYEKEE (reference sequence). CDR3 DNA: TGTGCCAGCAGCTTGCGGACCTCCTCCTACGAGCAGTACTTC. Protein: CASSLRTSSYEQYF.

The chain carries TRBV18 and TRBJ2-2; D unclear. This CDR3 has 16 residues. CDR1 KGHSH and CDR2 LQKENI come from the germline V gene. Trimming stripped 1 base from V and 3 bases from J, with 12 bases between. CDR3: CASSPRAGKDTGELFF. CDR3 sequence (DNA): TGTGCCAGCTCACCACGGGCAGGAAAGGACACCGGGGAGCTGTTTTTT.

This chain uses TRBV9 with TRBJ2-5; D is unresolved. This CDR3 spans 12 amino acids. Germline assignment: CDR1 SGDLS and CDR2 YYNGEE. Trimming removed 4 bases from V and 6 bases from J, with 10 bases in between. CDR3 residues: CASSPVSQTQYF. In DNA, the CDR3 is TGTGCCAGCAGCCCAGTTTCTCAGACCCAGTACTTC.

CDR3 DNA: TGTGCCAGCAGTTTAGAGGCACAGGGCGACACTGAAGCTTTCTTT. It translates to CASSLEAQGDTEAFF. The rearrangement links TRBV28 to TRBJ1-1, with D possibly TRBD1 on 6 matching bases. V lost 2 bases, J lost 3 bases, and 13 bases lay in between. The CDR3 consists of 15 residues. Germline V gives CDR1 MDHEN, CDR2 SYDVKM.

The J gene is TRBJ2-7, the V gene TRBV7-8; TRBD1 might be the D (6 bases). V lost 6 bases to trimming and J lost 2 bases, with 14 bases between them. Germline CDR1 reads SGHVS; CDR2 reads FQNEAQ. CDR3 size: 14 residues. In DNA form, the CDR3 reads TGTGCCAGCAGTTACGACAGGAGTCCCTACGAGCAGTACTTC. Translating gives CASSYDRSPYEQYF.

V usage is TRBV4-1 and J usage is TRBJ2-7, with D perhaps matching TRBD2 (6 bases). Between the trimmed V and J ends, which lost 1 base and 0 bases, there was a span of 13 bases. There are 16 residues in the CDR3. The germline gives CDR1 MGHRA, CDR2 YSYEKL. Here the CDR3 DNA reads TGCGCCAGCAGCCAAGGGGTAGCGGCAAGCTCCTACGAGCAGTACTTC. Translated: CASSQGVAASSYEQYF.

The chain employs TRBV11-3 and TRBJ1-1; D is possibly TRBD1 (6 bases). The CDR3 has 15 amino acids. Germline-derived CDR1 and CDR2 are SGHNT and YENEEA. Trimming pared 0 bases from V and 5 bases from J, leaving 13 bases between. DNA for the CDR3: TGTGCCAGCAGCTTAGATCTACAGGGTGGAACTGAAGCTTTCTTT. Protein product: CASSLDLQGGTEAFF.

This chain connects TRBV6-1 to TRBJ1-5, with 12 bases fitting TRBD1. The CDR3 runs to 15 residues. V trimming: 6 bases; J trimming: 7 bases; junction bases outside the gene matches: 7. The germline V gene has CDR1 MNHNS and CDR2 SASEGT. The CDR3 spells CASSPGTGGRQPQHF. The CDR3 DNA reads TGTGCCAGCAGCCCCGGGACAGGGGGCCGGCAGCCCCAGCATTTT.

V usage is TRBV27 and J usage is TRBJ1-2; 9 bases are shared with TRBD1. CDR1 is MNHEY, CDR2 SMNVEV, per germline (reference sequence). This CDR3 region has 14 residues. The junction had 6 bases not matched to a gene; V was cut back by 5 bases and J by 5 bases. CDR3 in amino acids: CASSPGTGTYGYTF. The DNA of the CDR3 is TGTGCCAGCAGTCCCGGGACAGGGACATATGGCTACACCTTC.

The CDR3 spells CAIRDRENTEAFF. CDR3 nucleotides: TGTGCCATCAGGGACAGGGAGAACACTGAAGCTTTCTTT. V usage is TRBV10-3 and J usage is TRBJ1-1; 8 bases align to TRBD1. The CDR3 runs 13 residues. V was pared by 6 bases and J by 1 base, with 1 base of the junction left unmatched. The V gene's germline CDR1 is ENHRY and CDR2 SYGVKD.

The rearrangement links TRBV2 to TRBJ2-1; a weak D match, TRBD2 (5 bases). Germline loops: CDR1 SNHLY, CDR2 FYNNEI. The CDR3 sequence is 15 residues long. Trimming took off 3 bases at V and 5 bases at J, with 14 bases between the two ends. The CDR3 DNA is TGTGCCAGCAGTGACCCTGGACTTACGGACAATGAGCAGTTCTTC. The encoded protein is CASSDPGLTDNEQFF.

CDR3 region: CAIDRAGGYTF. The CDR3 DNA is TGTGCCATAGACAGGGCCGGGGGCTACACCTTC. The chain has TRBV19 and TRBJ1-2; 7 bases line up with TRBD1. Germline V gene data show CDR1 as LNHDA and CDR2 as SQIVND (reference sequence). Trimming removed 10 bases from V and 8 bases from J; junction bases left unmatched: 7. This CDR3 region has 11 residues.

The chain is built from TRBV6-1 and TRBJ1-5, with D tentatively TRBD1 (5 bases). Germline V gene sequence: CDR1 MNHNS, CDR2 SASEGT. The V end lost 1 base, the J end lost 4 bases, and 11 bases lay between the germline ends. The CDR3 sequence is 15 residues long. The CDR3 is CASSEEGTPNQPQHF. The CDR3 DNA sequence: TGTGCCAGCAGTGAAGAGGGGACGCCTAATCAGCCCCAGCATTTT.

V is TRBV29-1 and J is TRBJ2-5; 10 bases map to TRBD2. Germline V gene data show CDR1 as SQVTM and CDR2 as ANQGSEA. V shed 8 bases, J shed 2 bases, and the junction held 8 bases outside the gene matches. The CDR3 totals 14 residues. CDR3 nucleotide sequence: TGCAGCATAACCGGGACTAGCGCACAAGAGACCCAGTACTTC. This gives the protein CSITGTSAQETQYF.

This clone was detected only a few times. V is TRBV5-4 and J is TRBJ1-1; D remains unclear. V lost 4 bases to trimming and J lost 0 bases, with 13 bases between them. This CDR3 region has 15 residues. CDR1 and CDR2 (germline): SGHNT, YYREEE (reference sequence). The DNA for the CDR3 is TGTGCCAGCAGCCCGGAAGGCAGGATGAACACTGAAGCTTTCTTT. It encodes CASSPEGRMNTEAFF.

J is TRBJ2-7 and V is TRBV27; maybe TRBD2 (5 bases). Trimming shortened V by 10 bases and J by 0 bases, and 13 bases separated the two germline ends. The CDR3 has 13 residues. In germline, CDR1 is MNHEY, CDR2 SMNVEV (reference sequence). As DNA, the CDR3 is TGTGCCAACCCGAGCGGAGCCTCCTACGAGCAGTACTTC. Protein sequence: CANPSGASYEQYF.